This TCR beta chain is drawn from a study of blood T cell repertoires in COVID-19. The data were produced by immunoSEQ multiplex PCR, yet TCRdb's version contains in-frame clones alone and is incomplete. The repertoire has about 53,000 clones, 90% to 95% of them found once; the top ten carry around 3.1%. CDR1 is MNHEY, CDR2 SMNVEV, per germline (reference sequence). The V end lost 3 bases, the J end lost 4 bases, and 9 bases lay between the germline ends. The CDR3 consists of 14 residues. Sequenced material: peripheral blood. V is TRBV27 and J is TRBJ2-2; weak D call: TRBD2 (6 bases). The origin of this receptor is a human donor in a cohort sampled during active COVID-19. The CDR3 sequence: CASSFGTPTGELFF. The CDR3 nucleotides read TGTGCCAGCAGTTTCGGGACTCCCACCGGGGAGCTGTTTTTT.